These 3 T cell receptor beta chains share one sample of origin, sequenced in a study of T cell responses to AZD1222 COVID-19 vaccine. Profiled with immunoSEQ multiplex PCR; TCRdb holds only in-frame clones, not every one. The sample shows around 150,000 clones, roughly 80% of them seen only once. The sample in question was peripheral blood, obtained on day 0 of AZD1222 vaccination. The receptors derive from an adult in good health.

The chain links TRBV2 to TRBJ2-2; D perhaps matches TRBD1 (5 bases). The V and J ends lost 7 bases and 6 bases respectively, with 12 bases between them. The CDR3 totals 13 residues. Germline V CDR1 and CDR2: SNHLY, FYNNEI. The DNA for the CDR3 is TGTGCCAGCACCTCCAGGGTGTCCGGGGAGCTGTTTTTT. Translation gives CASTSRVSGELFF. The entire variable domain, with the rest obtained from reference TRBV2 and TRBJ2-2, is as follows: EPEVTQTPSHQVTQMGQEVILRCVPISNHLYFYWYRQILGQKVEFLVSFYNNEISEKSEIFDDQFSVERPDGSNFTLKIRSTKLEDSAMYFCASTSRVSGELFFGEGSRLTVL.

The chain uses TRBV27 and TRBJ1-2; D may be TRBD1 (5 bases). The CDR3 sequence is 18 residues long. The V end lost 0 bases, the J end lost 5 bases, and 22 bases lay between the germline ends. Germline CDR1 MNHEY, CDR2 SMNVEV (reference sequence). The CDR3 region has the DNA TGTGCCAGCAGTTTATCCCGGGGAGGGACCGGGAGGGTATATGGCTACACCTTC. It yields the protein CASSLSRGGTGRVYGYTF.

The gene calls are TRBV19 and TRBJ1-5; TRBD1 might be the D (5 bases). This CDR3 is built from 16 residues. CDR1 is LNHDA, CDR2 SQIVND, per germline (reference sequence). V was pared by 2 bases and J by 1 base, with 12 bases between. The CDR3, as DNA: TGTGCCAGTAGTATACAGTGGGGGAAAAGCAATCAGCCCCAGCATTTT. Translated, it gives CASSIQWGKSNQPQHF.